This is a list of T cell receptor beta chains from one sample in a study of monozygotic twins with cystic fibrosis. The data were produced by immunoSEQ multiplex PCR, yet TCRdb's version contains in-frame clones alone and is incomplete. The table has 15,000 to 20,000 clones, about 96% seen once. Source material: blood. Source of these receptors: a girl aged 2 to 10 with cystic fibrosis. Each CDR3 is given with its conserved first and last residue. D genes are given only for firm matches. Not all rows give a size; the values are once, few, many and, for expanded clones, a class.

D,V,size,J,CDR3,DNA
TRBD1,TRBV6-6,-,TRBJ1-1,CASSFQGGRTEAFF,TGTGCCAGCAGCTTCCAGGGGGGGAGGACTGAAGCTTTCTTT
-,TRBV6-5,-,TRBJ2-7,CASSLRDRQYF,TGTGCCAGCAGTCTCCGAGACCGGCAGTACTTC
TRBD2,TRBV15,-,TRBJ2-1,CATSTRLASRYNEQFF,TGTGCCACCAGCACCCGACTAGCTTCGCGGTACAATGAGCAGTTCTTC
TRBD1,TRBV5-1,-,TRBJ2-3,CASSRDSGTDTQYF,TGCGCCAGCAGCCGGGACAGTGGAACAGATACGCAGTATTTT
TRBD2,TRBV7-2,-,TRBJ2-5,CASSSNLAGNTGETQYF,TGTGCCAGCAGCTCGAATTTAGCGGGGAATACGGGAGAGACCCAGTACTTC
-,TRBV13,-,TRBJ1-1,CASSLGRRGAEAFF,TGTGCCAGCAGCTTAGGCCGAAGGGGGGCTGAAGCTTTCTTT
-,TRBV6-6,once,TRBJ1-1,CASSYSGQPGNTEAFF,TGTGCCAGCAGTTACTCTGGCCAGCCGGGGAACACTGAAGCTTTCTTT
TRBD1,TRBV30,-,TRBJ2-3,CAWSMGQSTDTQYF,TGTGCCTGGAGTATGGGACAGTCCACAGATACGCAGTATTTT
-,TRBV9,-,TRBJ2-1,CASSDGAGDRTYNEQFF,TGTGCCAGCAGCGATGGGGCAGGGGATCGTACCTACAATGAGCAGTTCTTC
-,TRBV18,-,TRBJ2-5,CASSPVLETQYF,TGTGCCAGCTCACCAGTTCTGGAGACCCAGTACTTC
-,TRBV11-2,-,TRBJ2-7,CASSPGRTYEQYF,TGTGCCAGCAGCCCTGGACGGACGTACGAGCAGTACTTC
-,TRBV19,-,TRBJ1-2,CATGPTYGYTF,TGTGCCACCGGGCCCACCTATGGCTACACCTTC
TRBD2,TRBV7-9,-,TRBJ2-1,CASSDGLAGASYNEQFF,TGTGCCAGCAGCGATGGACTAGCGGGGGCCTCATACAATGAGCAGTTCTTC
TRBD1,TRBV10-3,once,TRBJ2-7,CAISPTGLGDEQYF,TGTGCCATCAGCCCGACAGGGCTGGGCGACGAGCAGTACTTC
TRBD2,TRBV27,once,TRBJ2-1,CASSTLAGGYNEQFF,TGTGCCAGCAGTACACTAGCGGGGGGCTACAATGAGCAGTTCTTC
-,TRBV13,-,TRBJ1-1,CASSLSVISGMTEAFF,TGTGCCAGCAGCTTATCGGTAATATCGGGGATGACTGAAGCTTTCTTT
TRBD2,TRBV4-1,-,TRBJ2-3,CASSQDIGWSVWGLTSDTQYF,TGCGCCAGCAGCCAAGATATTGGTTGGTCGGTGTGGGGACTAACCTCAGATACGCAGTATTTT
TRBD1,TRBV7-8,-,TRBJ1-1,CASSSPGTGNTEAFF,TGTGCCAGCAGCTCCCCAGGGACAGGGAACACTGAAGCTTTCTTT
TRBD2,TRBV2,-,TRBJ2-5,CASSEWTSGGSPQYF,TGTGCCAGCAGTGAATGGACTAGCGGGGGGTCTCCCCAGTACTTC
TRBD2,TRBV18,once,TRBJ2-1,CASSLDLAGGYNEQFF,TGTGCCAGCTCACTCGATCTAGCGGGGGGCTACAATGAGCAGTTCTTC
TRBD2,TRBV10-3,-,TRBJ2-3,CAISESEIAGASDTQYF,TGTGCCATCAGTGAGTCAGAGATAGCGGGGGCCTCAGATACGCAGTATTTT
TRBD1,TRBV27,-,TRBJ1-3,CASSQQGAGGNTIYF,TGTGCCAGCAGTCAACAGGGGGCGGGGGGAAACACCATATATTTT
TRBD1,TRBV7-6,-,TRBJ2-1,CASSPIGTGVYNEQFF,TGTGCCAGCAGCCCTATTGGGACAGGGGTCTACAATGAGCAGTTCTTC
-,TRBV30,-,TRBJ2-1,CAWSVVEGYWDNEQFF,TGTGCCTGGAGTGTAGTAGAGGGGTATTGGGACAATGAGCAGTTCTTC
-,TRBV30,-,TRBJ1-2,CAWSVLGPGYTF,TGTGCCTGGAGTGTACTAGGGCCTGGCTACACCTTC
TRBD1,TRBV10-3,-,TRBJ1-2,CAISESGTGGAYGYTF,TGTGCCATCAGTGAGTCCGGGACAGGGGGCGCCTATGGCTACACCTTC
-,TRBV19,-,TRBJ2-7,CASSIGPFSYEQYF,TGTGCCAGTAGTATAGGGCCGTTCTCCTACGAGCAGTACTTC
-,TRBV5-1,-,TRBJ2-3,CASSLHRSRTDTQYF,TGCGCCAGCAGCTTGCACAGGTCACGCACAGATACGCAGTATTTT
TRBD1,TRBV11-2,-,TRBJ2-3,CASNYRGDTQYF,TGTGCCAGCAACTACAGGGGAGATACGCAGTATTTT
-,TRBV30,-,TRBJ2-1,CAWSPQDLYNEQFF,TGTGCCTGGAGCCCACAAGACCTCTACAATGAGCAGTTCTTC
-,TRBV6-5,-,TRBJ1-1,CASSYDSMNTEAFF,TGTGCCAGCAGTTACGACAGCATGAACACTGAAGCTTTCTTT
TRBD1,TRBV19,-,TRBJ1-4,CASRGTGDEKLFF,TGTGCCAGTCGCGGGACAGGGGATGAAAAACTGTTTTTT
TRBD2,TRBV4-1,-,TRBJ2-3,CASSQGLALDTQYF,TGCGCCAGCAGCCAAGGACTAGCTTTAGATACGCAGTATTTT
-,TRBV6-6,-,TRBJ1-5,CASTQGAGVSNQPQHF,TGTGCCAGCACCCAAGGGGCGGGAGTCAGCAATCAGCCCCAGCATTTT
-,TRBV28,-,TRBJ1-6,CASSLRGIDNSPLHF,TGTGCCAGCAGTCTCAGGGGTATTGATAATTCACCCCTCCACTTT
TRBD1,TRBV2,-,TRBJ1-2,CASSGMGQGDGYTF,TGTGCCAGCAGTGGTATGGGACAGGGGGATGGCTACACCTTC
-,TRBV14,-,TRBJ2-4,CASSSQGAKNIQYF,TGTGCCAGCAGCTCTCAGGGGGCCAAAAACATTCAGTACTTC
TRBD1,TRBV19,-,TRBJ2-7,CASSIVGQGERQYF,TGTGCCAGTAGTATAGTGGGACAGGGGGAAAGGCAGTACTTC
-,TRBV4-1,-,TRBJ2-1,CASSQGRSGNEQFF,TGCGCCAGCAGCCAAGGGCGGAGCGGAAATGAGCAGTTCTTC